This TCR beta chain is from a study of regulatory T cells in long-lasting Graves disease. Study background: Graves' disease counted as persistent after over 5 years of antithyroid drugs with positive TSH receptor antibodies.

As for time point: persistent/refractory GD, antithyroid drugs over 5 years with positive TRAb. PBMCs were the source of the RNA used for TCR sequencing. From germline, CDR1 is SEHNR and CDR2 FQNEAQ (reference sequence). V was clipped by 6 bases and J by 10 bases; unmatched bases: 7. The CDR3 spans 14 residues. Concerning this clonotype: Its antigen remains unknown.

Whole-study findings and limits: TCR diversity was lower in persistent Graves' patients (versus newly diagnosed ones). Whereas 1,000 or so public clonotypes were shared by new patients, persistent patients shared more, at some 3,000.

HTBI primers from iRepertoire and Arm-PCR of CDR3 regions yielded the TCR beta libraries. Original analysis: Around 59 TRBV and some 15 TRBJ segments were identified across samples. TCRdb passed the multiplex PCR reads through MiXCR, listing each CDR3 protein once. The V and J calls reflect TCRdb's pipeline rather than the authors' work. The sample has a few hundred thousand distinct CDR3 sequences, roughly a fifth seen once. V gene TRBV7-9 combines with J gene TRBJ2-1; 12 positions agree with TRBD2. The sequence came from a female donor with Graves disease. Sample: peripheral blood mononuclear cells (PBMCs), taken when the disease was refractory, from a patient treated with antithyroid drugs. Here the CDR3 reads CASRRTSGTDEQFF. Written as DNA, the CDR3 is TGTGCCAGCAGGCGGACTAGCGGGACGGACGAGCAGTTCTTC.